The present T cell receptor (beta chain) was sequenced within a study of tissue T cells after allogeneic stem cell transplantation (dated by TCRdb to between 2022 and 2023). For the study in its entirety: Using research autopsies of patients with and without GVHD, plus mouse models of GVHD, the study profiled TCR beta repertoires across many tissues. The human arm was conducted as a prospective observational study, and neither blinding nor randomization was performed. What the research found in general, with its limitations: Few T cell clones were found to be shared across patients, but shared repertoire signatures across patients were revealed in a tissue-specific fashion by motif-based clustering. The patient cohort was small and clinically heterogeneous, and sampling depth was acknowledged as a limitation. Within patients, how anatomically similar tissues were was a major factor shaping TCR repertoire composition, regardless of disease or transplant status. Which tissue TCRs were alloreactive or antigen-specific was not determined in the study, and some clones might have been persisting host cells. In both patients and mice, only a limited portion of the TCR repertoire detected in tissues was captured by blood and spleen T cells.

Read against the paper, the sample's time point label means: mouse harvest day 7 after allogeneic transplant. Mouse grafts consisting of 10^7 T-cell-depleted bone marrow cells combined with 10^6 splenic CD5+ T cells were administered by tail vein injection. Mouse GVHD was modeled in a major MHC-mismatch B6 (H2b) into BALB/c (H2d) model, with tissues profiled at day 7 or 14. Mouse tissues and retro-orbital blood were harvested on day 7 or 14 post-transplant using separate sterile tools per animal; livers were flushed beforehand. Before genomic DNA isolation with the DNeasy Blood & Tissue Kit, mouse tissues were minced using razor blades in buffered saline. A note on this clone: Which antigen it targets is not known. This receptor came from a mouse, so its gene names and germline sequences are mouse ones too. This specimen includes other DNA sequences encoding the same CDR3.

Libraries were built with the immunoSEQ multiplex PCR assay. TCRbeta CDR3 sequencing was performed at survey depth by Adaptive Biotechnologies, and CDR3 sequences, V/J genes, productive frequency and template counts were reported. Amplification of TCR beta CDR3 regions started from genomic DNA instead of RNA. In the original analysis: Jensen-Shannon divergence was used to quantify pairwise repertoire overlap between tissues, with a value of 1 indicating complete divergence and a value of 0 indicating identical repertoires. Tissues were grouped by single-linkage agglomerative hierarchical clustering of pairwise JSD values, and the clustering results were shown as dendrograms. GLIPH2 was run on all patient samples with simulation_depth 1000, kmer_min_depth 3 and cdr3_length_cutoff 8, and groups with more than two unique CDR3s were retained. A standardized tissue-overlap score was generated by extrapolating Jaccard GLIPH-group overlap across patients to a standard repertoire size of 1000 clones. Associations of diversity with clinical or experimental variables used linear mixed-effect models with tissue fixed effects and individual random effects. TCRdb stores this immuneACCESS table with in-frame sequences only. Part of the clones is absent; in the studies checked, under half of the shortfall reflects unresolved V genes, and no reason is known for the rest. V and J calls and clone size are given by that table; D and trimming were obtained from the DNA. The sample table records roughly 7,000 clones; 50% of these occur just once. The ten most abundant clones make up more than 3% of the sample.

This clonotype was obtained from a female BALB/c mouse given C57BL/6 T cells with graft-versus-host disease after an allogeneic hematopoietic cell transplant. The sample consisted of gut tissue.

CDR3 DNA (partial): TGTGCAAGCAGCTTAGTAGGGGGCAACACAGAAGTCTTC. This yields the protein CASSLVGGNTEVF. The complete CDR3 protein is CASSLVGGNTEVFF. The rearranged segments are TRBV16 and TRBJ1-1, with TRBD1 identical over 7 junction bases. The CDR3 end lies 1 residue beyond the end of the read and is filled in from the germline J gene. The CDR1 and CDR2 encoded by the germline V gene are SGHSA and FRNQAP. V is trimmed back by 1 base and J by 2 bases, and the junction contains 1 base that no gene match accounts for. From cysteine to phenylalanine, the CDR3 is 14 amino acids long. The DNA shown is the part of the CDR3 that was read: 39 bases, in frame from base 1.